Following are 21 T cell receptor beta chains from one sample sequenced in a study of T cell responses to AZD1222 COVID-19 vaccine (dated by TCRdb to about 2021). This specimen's time point label, interpreted: baseline before first vaccination. The library was produced with the immunoSEQ multiplex PCR assay. The table comes from immuneACCESS by way of TCRdb, which keeps in-frame sequences with V and J called. Part of the clones is missing from these tables; in studies checked, under half for an unresolved V gene and the rest for unknown reasons. The sample table contains tens of thousands of clones; only one count was recorded for 70% to 90% of them. The ten largest clones take up approximately 10% of the sample. The sample was peripheral blood, taken on day 0 of AZD1222 vaccination. The source is an adult in good health.

The V and J genes are TRBV6-5 and TRBJ1-1; D is possibly TRBD1 (6 bases). Germline V gene lookup returns CDR1 MNHEY and CDR2 SVGAGI. The CDR3 covers 12 residues. V dropped 7 bases and J dropped 9 bases, with 15 bases sitting between them. This chain's CDR3 is CASKRTDSKAFF. DNA for the CDR3: TGTGCCAGCAAGAGGACAGACTCTAAAGCTTTCTTT.

The chain joins TRBV29-1 to TRBJ2-5, with unresolved D. The CDR3 is 10 amino acids. Germline values: CDR1 SQVTM, CDR2 ANQGSEA. Between the trimmed V and J ends, which lost 7 bases and 5 bases, there was a span of 8 bases. CDR3 coding DNA: TGCAGCGCCGAACGGGAGACCCAGTACTTC. It codes for CSAERETQYF.

The CDR3 spells CASGLGGGKETQYF. The CDR3 nucleotides read TGTGCTAGTGGTTTGGGTGGGGGGAAGGAGACCCAGTACTTC. The chain recombines TRBV12-5 with TRBJ2-5; D possibly corresponds to TRBD2 (6 bases). CDR3 length: 14 amino acids. Trimming took off 1 base at V and 5 bases at J, with 11 bases between the two ends. From germline, CDR1 is LGHNT and CDR2 FRNRAP.

This clone was picked up a small number of times. In DNA, the CDR3 is TGTGCCAGCAGAGGATATATGGCCTACGAGCAGTACTTC. Amino acid sequence: CASRGYMAYEQYF. The gene calls are TRBV25-1 and TRBJ2-7; D is ambiguous. The CDR3 has 13 amino acids. Germline CDR1 is MGHDK and CDR2 is SYGVNS. Trimming cost V 6 bases and J 2 bases, with 11 bases left between them.

This clone was detected only once. V usage is TRBV15 and J usage is TRBJ1-1; D remains unclear. The CDR3 consists of 12 residues. V was clipped by 0 bases and J by 7 bases, with 6 bases between them. Looked up from germline, CDR1 is LNHNV and CDR2 is YYDKDF (reference sequence). CDR3 residues: CATSRDAGEAFF. DNA for the CDR3: TGTGCCACCAGCAGAGATGCAGGTGAAGCTTTCTTT.

The chain combines TRBV5-1 with TRBJ2-3; 11 nucleotides align to TRBD1. Per germline, CDR1 SGHRS and CDR2 YFSETQ. This CDR3 is 15 amino acids long. V dropped 1 base and J dropped 6; count of bases not matched to a gene: 4. The CDR3 here is CASSLRDRGRDTQYF. The CDR3 DNA reads TGCGCCAGCAGCTTGAGGGACAGGGGGAGGGATACGCAGTATTTT.

The chain combines TRBV27 with TRBJ2-7; 13 bases align to TRBD2. Germline V gene sequence: CDR1 MNHEY, CDR2 SMNVEV (reference sequence). Trimming cost V 4 bases and J 4 bases; bases outside gene matches: 10. The CDR3 sequence is 17 residues long. The CDR3 DNA is TGTGCCAGCAGTTACTCACTAGCGGGAGGGATACAATACGAGCAGTACTTC. Its protein product is CASSYSLAGGIQYEQYF.

This chain joins TRBV7-8 and TRBJ1-5; D gene ambiguous. V gave up 1 base and J gave up 2 bases, with 21 bases separating them. CDR1 and CDR2 from the germline V gene are SGHVS and FQNEAQ. CDR3 length equals 19 residues. This chain's CDR3 is CASSLGSGNLVIGNQPQHF. The DNA for the CDR3 is TGTGCCAGCAGCTTAGGATCAGGTAACCTTGTTATTGGCAATCAGCCCCAGCATTTT. Using reference TRBV7-8 and TRBJ1-5 for the parts outside the CDR3, the full variable domain is GAGVSQSPRYKVAKRGQDVALRCDPISGHVSLFWYQQALGQGPEFLTYFQNEAQLDKSGLPSDRFFAERPEGSVSTLKIQRTQQEDSAVYLCASSLGSGNLVIGNQPQHFGDGTRLSIL.

The chain links TRBV11-1 to TRBJ2-7, with D possibly matching TRBD2 (5 bases). The CDR3 spans 14 residues. With 5 bases removed from V and 3 bases from J, the gap between germline ends came to 14 bases. Germline assignment: CDR1 SGHAT and CDR2 FQDESV (reference sequence). CDR3 protein: CASSANGLSYEQYV. Written as DNA, the CDR3 is TGTGCCAGCAGCGCAAACGGACTCAGCTACGAGCAGTACGTC.

V is TRBV3-1 (or the pseudogene TRBV3-2) and J is TRBJ1-2, with 7 bases lining up with TRBD1. Per the germline V gene, CDR1 is LGHDT and CDR2 is YNNKEL (reference sequence). With 6 bases clipped from V and 5 bases from J, the junction kept 9 bases outside the gene matches. The CDR3 has 14 residues. CDR3: CASSHTWDSYGYTF. As DNA, the CDR3 is TGTGCCAGCAGTCACACCTGGGACAGTTATGGCTACACCTTC.

As DNA, the CDR3 is TGTGCCACCAGTGATTTGGCGGGTCTCTCCTACAATGAGCAGTTCTTC. It yields the protein CATSDLAGLSYNEQFF. The rearrangement uses TRBV24-1 and TRBJ2-1; D is possibly TRBD2 (5 bases). The CDR3 has 16 amino acids. Trimming left V 0 bases short and J 0 bases short, with 8 bases between. Looked up from germline, CDR1 is KGHDR and CDR2 is SFDVKD.

The CDR3 DNA reads as TGTGCCAGCTCAATCGACCAGGGGTGGAATTCACCCCTCCACTTT. It yields the protein CASSIDQGWNSPLHF. This rearrangement joins TRBV18 to TRBJ1-6, with a possible D match to TRBD1 (6 bases). The germline gives CDR1 KGHSH, CDR2 LQKENI. Trimming cost V 5 bases and J 7 bases, with 15 bases left between them. CDR3 length: 15 residues.

V usage is TRBV4-1 and J usage is TRBJ1-1, with D possibly matching TRBD1 (5 bases). V lost 0 bases to trimming and J lost 5 bases, with 13 bases between them. The CDR3 runs to 15 residues. Germline V gene sequence: CDR1 MGHRA, CDR2 YSYEKL. The CDR3 protein is CASSQDFGRVTEAFF. For the CDR3, the DNA is TGCGCCAGCAGCCAAGATTTCGGCAGGGTTACTGAAGCTTTCTTT.

The CDR3: CASTPSGGVAKNIQYF. Here the CDR3 DNA reads TGTGCCAGTACCCCTAGCGGGGGGGTAGCCAAAAACATTCAGTACTTC. The V and J genes are TRBV19 and TRBJ2-4; 12 bases line up with TRBD2. CDR3 length: 16 amino acids. Trimming cost V 7 bases and J 0 bases; bases outside gene matches: 4. Germline CDR1 reads LNHDA; CDR2 reads SQIVND (reference sequence).

This chain uses TRBV9 with TRBJ2-2; D is uncertain. Between the trimmed V and J ends, which lost 2 bases and 6 bases, there was a span of 17 bases. The germline V gene has CDR1 SGDLS and CDR2 YYNGEE. The CDR3 sequence is 16 residues long. The CDR3 nucleotides read TGTGCCAGCAGCGTCTCAAGGAGTTTAACGCCCGGGGAGCTGTTTTTT. Translating it yields CASSVSRSLTPGELFF. The whole variable domain, filled in from reference TRBV9 and TRBJ2-2, reads DSGVTQTPKHLITATGQRVTLRCSPRSGDLSVYWYQQSLDQGLQFLIQYYNGEERAKGNILERFSAQQFPDLHSELNLSSLELGDSALYFCASSVSRSLTPGELFFGEGSRLTVL.

This rearrangement joins TRBV25-1 to TRBJ1-3, with no clear D. The CDR3 extends over 11 amino acids. The V gene lost 4 bases and the J gene lost 4 bases, with 2 bases spanning the gap. Germline CDR1 is MGHDK and CDR2 is SYGVNS. CDR3 DNA: TGTGCCAGCAGTGCCGGAAACACCATATATTTT. This codes for CASSAGNTIYF.

This clone appeared a single time. The chain combines TRBV5-1 with TRBJ2-2; D gene uncertain. V lost 1 base to trimming and J lost 0 bases, with 7 bases between them. This CDR3 comprises 15 residues. Germline CDR1 and CDR2: SGHRS and YFSETQ. DNA for the CDR3: TGCGCCAGCAGCTTGTCCCTAGCGAACACCGGGGAGCTGTTTTTT. It is translated as CASSLSLANTGELFF.

The rearrangement links TRBV18 to TRBJ2-7, with a tentative D call TRBD1 (6 bases). The length of the CDR3 is 15 residues. Trimming removed 3 bases from V and 3 bases from J, with 15 bases in between. CDR1 and CDR2 (germline): KGHSH, LQKENI. The CDR3 bases are TGTGCCAGCTCACCGGGGGCGGCGGACGGCTACGAGCAGTACGTC. Protein: CASSPGAADGYEQYV.

This clone was seen a handful of times. V and J are TRBV25-1 and TRBJ1-3; tentatively, D is TRBD1 (6 bases). Trimming removed 6 bases at V and 4 bases at J, with 13 bases between. CDR1 MGHDK and CDR2 SYGVNS come from the germline V gene. The CDR3 length is 14 residues. The CDR3 region is CASRGRGAGNTIYF. The CDR3 nucleotides are TGTGCCAGCAGAGGTAGGGGGGCGGGAAACACCATATATTTT.

A single count supports this clone. The chain is built from TRBV28 and TRBJ2-7, with 8 bases matching TRBD1. This CDR3 comprises 14 residues. Germline CDR1 is MDHEN and CDR2 is SYDVKM. V dropped 3 bases and J dropped 3; count of bases not matched to a gene: 4. CDR3 DNA sequence: TGTGCCAGCAGTTTTAGGGACAGGAACTACGAGCAGTACGTC. The encoded protein is CASSFRDRNYEQYV.

The rearrangement joins TRBV6-4 to TRBJ2-7; 9 bases are a match to TRBD1. Trimming took 10 bases from V and 4 from J; bases not matched to a gene: 11. CDR3 size: 14 residues. CDR1 is MRHNA and CDR2 is SNTAGT in the germline V gene. The CDR3 reads CAKTNRDRAYEQYV. CDR3 nucleotide sequence: TGTGCCAAAACCAACCGGGACAGGGCTTACGAGCAGTACGTC.